A single sample gave rise to the 9 T cell receptor beta chains below, sequenced in a study of blood T cell repertoires in COVID-19. The protocol was immunoSEQ multiplex PCR, while the TCRdb copy is restricted to in-frame clones and leaves out a portion. The sample has about 200,000 clones, 60% to 85% seen once. The sequencing sample was made of peripheral blood. The receptors originated from a woman in her 70s with acute or convalescent COVID-19.

The genes are TRBV12-5 and TRBJ2-5; 8 nucleotides match TRBD1. V shed 1 base, J shed 5 bases, and the junction held 3 bases outside the gene matches. Per the germline V gene, CDR1 is LGHNT and CDR2 is FRNRAP. The length of the CDR3 is 14 residues. Here the CDR3 DNA reads TGTGCTAGTGGTTTGGGGACAGGGTCGGAGACCCAGTACTTC. The encoded protein is CASGLGTGSETQYF. The full variable domain, its missing parts supplied by reference TRBV12-5 and TRBJ2-5, is DARVTQTPRHKVTEMGQEVTMRCQPILGHNTVFWYRQTMMQGLELLAYFRNRAPLDDSGMPKDRFSAEMPDATLATLKIQPSEPRDSAVYFCASGLGTGSETQYFGPGTRLLVL.

The rearrangement uses TRBV28 and TRBJ1-2, with D unresolved. V was cut by 5 bases and J by 6 bases, with 13 bases left in between. The V gene's germline CDR1 is MDHEN and CDR2 SYDVKM. CDR3 length: 13 amino acids. The CDR3 sequence: CASSPQALNGYTF. DNA of the CDR3: TGTGCCAGCAGTCCTCAGGCCTTGAATGGCTACACCTTC.

The rearrangement joins TRBV6-2 or TRBV6-3 to TRBJ2-1; 8 bases match TRBD2. CDR3 size: 15 residues. The germline V gene has CDR1 MNHEY and CDR2 SVGEGT. The trim removed 4 bases at V and 5 bases at J, leaving 7 bases unmatched. DNA of the CDR3: TGTGCCAGCAGTTCCGGGGGGGGGATAAACAATGAGCAGTTCTTC. The encoded protein is CASSSGGGINNEQFF.

The chain carries TRBV29-1 and TRBJ1-2, with TRBD1 matching over 8 bases. This CDR3 contains 13 residues. With 3 bases clipped from V and 6 bases from J, the junction kept 6 bases outside the gene matches. Germline lookup yields CDR1 SQVTM and CDR2 ANQGSEA. CDR3 nucleotides: TGCAGCGTTGAGGGGACAGGACTAGATGGCTACACCTTC. It specifies CSVEGTGLDGYTF.

This clone was seen a handful of times. V is TRBV5-1 and J is TRBJ2-5; tentatively, D is TRBD1 (6 bases). Looked up from germline, CDR1 is SGHRS and CDR2 is YFSETQ. With 1 base removed from V and 2 bases from J, the gap between germline ends came to 6 bases. The CDR3 has 13 amino acids. DNA of the CDR3: TGCGCCAGCAGCTTGCAGGGGCAAGAGACCCAGTACTTC. It encodes CASSLQGQETQYF.

The chain employs TRBV19 and TRBJ2-5; D is perhaps TRBD2 (5 bases). V was shortened by 6 bases and J by 5 bases, with 13 bases between the two germline ends. CDR1 LNHDA and CDR2 SQIVND come from the germline V gene (reference sequence). The CDR3 loop spans 13 amino acids. CDR3 DNA sequence: TGTGCCAGTAGCGGGATTTCGGGGGAGACCCAGTACTTC. Translating gives CASSGISGETQYF.

This chain connects TRBV9 to TRBJ2-5; D may be TRBD2 (6 bases). The germline V gene encodes CDR1 SGDLS and CDR2 YYNGEE. V shed 2 bases and J shed 8 bases, with 13 bases lying between them. The CDR3 spans 13 residues. CDR3 DNA: TGTGCCAGCAGCGTTAGGCGGGACTCTACCCAGTACTTC. Its protein is CASSVRRDSTQYF. The whole variable domain, remainder taken from reference TRBV9 and TRBJ2-5, is DSGVTQTPKHLITATGQRVTLRCSPRSGDLSVYWYQQSLDQGLQFLIQYYNGEERAKGNILERFSAQQFPDLHSELNLSSLELGDSALYFCASSVRRDSTQYFGPGTRLLVL.

J is TRBJ2-7 and V is TRBV6-5; 11 bases match TRBD2. V gave up 0 bases and J gave up 3 bases; unmatched junction bases: 1. This CDR3 is built from 15 residues. Germline loops: CDR1 MNHEY, CDR2 SVGAGI. The CDR3 nucleotides are TGTGCCAGCAGTTACTCCGGGACTAGCGGCTACGAGCAGTACTTC. This codes for CASSYSGTSGYEQYF.

This clone was counted only a few times. The rearrangement uses TRBV21-1 and TRBJ1-2; the DNA was not used to check the table's D call, TRBD1. TRBV21-1 is marked as a pseudogene. The CDR3 sequence is 18 residues long. CDR3 nucleotide sequence: TGTGCCAGCAGCAAAGTGAGGCTTGGAGGACAGCGTTACCATGGCTACACCTTC. It encodes CASSKVRLGGQRYHGYTF.